Detailed here is one T cell receptor (beta chain). No antigen is known for it. A much larger clonotype is one base distant, so this may be a read error. Germline CDR1 reads LGHDT; CDR2 reads YNNKEL (reference sequence). This CDR3 is built from 15 residues. Trimming stripped 0 bases from V and 6 bases from J, with 9 bases between. One entry per CDR3 protein, called by TCRdb with MiXCR from the multiplex PCR reads. The repertoire holds 60,000 to 75,000 distinct CDR3 sequences, with around three fifths as singletons. This entry is derived from a study of breast tumors, draining lymph nodes, adjacent tissues. Study-level results: Data fit most tumor T cells coming from lymph node, expanding in tumor.

The material sequenced was breast tumor tissue. The receptor's source is a female donor with breast cancer. Some clones in this sample may be carry-over from other donors' samples. The V gene is TRBV3-1, the J gene TRBJ1-6, with TRBD1 as a possible D gene (6 bases). CDR3 sequence reads: CASSQDPDSNSPLHF. DNA of the CDR3: TGTGCCAGCAGCCAAGACCCGGACAGTAATTCACCCCTCCACTTT.